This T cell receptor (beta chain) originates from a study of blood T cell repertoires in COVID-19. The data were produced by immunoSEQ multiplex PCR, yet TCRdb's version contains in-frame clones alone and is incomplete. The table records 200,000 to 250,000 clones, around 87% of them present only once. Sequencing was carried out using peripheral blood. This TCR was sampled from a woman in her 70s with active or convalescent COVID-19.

CDR3 amino acids: CASRRTPGVNTEAFF. In DNA, the CDR3 is TGTGCCAGCCGCCGCACCCCAGGGGTGAACACTGAAGCTTTCTTT. V usage is TRBV3-1 (or the pseudogene TRBV3-2) and J usage is TRBJ1-1; tentative D call: TRBD1 (6 bases). Germline V gives CDR1 LGHDT, CDR2 YNNKEL (reference sequence). V was clipped by 8 bases and J by 0 bases, with 16 bases between them. The CDR3 contains 15 residues.